The TCR beta chain under discussion was sequenced for a study of human T cells and chemical hapten exposure. Each CDR3 protein is one row after TCRdb ran MiXCR on the RACE reads. The sample shows a few hundred thousand distinct CDR3 sequences, around 6% of them seen only once. This clonotype turned up a few times. The time point was: patch test 2, 6 weeks after DPC sensitization. Regarding treatment: therapeutic diphenylcyclopropenone sensitization with weekly scalp DPC. Losses at the gene ends were 0 bases for V and 3 bases for J; bases not matched to a gene: 10. The germline CDR1 and CDR2 sequences are DFQATT and SNEGSKA (reference sequence). This CDR3 comprises 16 residues.

This sample comprised whole blood, obtained in connection with sensitization to the hapten diphenylcyclopropenone (DPC). The chain uses TRBV20-1 and TRBJ1-1; 7 bases align to TRBD1. The TCR originated in a woman aged 18-29 years with alopecia areata. Some clones in this sample may be carry-over from other donors' samples. CDR3 sequence reads: CSARDVIAGGDTEAFF. In DNA, the CDR3 is TGCAGTGCTAGAGATGTCATAGCAGGGGGGGACACTGAAGCTTTCTTT.